This TCR beta chain emerged from a study of blood T cells in healthy people across ages. A second 7 to 11 cycle PCR used barcoded and J-beta primers. TCRdb processed the 5' RACE reads anew with MiXCR; each CDR3 protein has one entry. The sample records approximately 850,000 distinct CDR3 sequences, nearly 60% being singletons. V was trimmed by 5 bases and J by 1 base, leaving 12 bases between them. Germline CDR1 is SGHTA and CDR2 is FQGNSA. The CDR3 spans 15 residues. V usage is TRBV7-2 and J usage is TRBJ1-5; TRBD1 is a possible D gene (6 bases). The sample comprised blood. This TCR derives from a man aged 30 to 45 in good health. For the CDR3, the DNA is TGTGCCAGCAGCCCCTCTCAGGGGAGCAATCAGCCCCAGCATTTT. Its translation: CASSPSQGSNQPQHF. Supplemented by reference TRBV7-2 and TRBJ1-5, the full variable domain reads GAGVSQSPSNKVTEKGKDVELRCDPISGHTALYWYRQSLGQGLEFLIYFQGNSAPDKSGLPSDRFSAERTGGSVSTLTIQRTQQEDSAVYLCASSPSQGSNQPQHFGDGTRLSIL.